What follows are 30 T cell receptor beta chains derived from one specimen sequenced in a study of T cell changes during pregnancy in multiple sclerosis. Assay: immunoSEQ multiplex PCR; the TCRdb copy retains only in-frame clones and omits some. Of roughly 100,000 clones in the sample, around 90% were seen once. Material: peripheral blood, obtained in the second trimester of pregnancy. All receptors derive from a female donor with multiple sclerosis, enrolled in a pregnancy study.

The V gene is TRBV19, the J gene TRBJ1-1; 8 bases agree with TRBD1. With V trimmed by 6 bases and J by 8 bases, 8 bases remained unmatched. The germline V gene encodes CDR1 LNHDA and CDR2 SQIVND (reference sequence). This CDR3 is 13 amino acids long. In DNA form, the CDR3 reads TGTGCCAGTAGATTAACCGGGACAGGAGAAGCTTTCTTT. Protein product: CASRLTGTGEAFF. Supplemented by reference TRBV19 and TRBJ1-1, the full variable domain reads DGGITQSPKYLFRKEGQNVTLSCEQNLNHDAMYWYRQDPGQGLRLIYYSQIVNDFQKGDIAEGYSVSREKKESFPLTVTSAQKNPTAFYLCASRLTGTGEAFFGQGTRLTVV.

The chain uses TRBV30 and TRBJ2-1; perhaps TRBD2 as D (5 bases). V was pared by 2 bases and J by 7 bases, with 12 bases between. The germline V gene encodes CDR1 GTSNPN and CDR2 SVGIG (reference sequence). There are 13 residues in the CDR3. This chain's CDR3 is CAWSRGLLNEQFF. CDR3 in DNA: TGTGCCTGGAGTCGCGGGCTTCTTAATGAGCAGTTCTTC.

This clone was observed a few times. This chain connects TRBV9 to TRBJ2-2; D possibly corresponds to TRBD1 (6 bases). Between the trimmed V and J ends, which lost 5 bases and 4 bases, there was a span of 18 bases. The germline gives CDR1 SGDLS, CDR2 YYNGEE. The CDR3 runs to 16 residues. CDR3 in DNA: TGTGCCAGCAGGAAAGGGGGAGATGTGGGCACCGGGGAGCTGTTTTTT. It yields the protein CASRKGGDVGTGELFF. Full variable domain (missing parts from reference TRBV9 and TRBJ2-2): DSGVTQTPKHLITATGQRVTLRCSPRSGDLSVYWYQQSLDQGLQFLIQYYNGEERAKGNILERFSAQQFPDLHSELNLSSLELGDSALYFCASRKGGDVGTGELFFGEGSRLTVL.

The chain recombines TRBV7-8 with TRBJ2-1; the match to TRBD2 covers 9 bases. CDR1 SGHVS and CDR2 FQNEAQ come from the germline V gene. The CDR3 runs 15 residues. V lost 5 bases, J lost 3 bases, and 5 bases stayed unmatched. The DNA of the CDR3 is TGTGCCAGCAGCCCCTTAGCGGGAGTCTACAATGAGCAGTTCTTC. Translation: CASSPLAGVYNEQFF.

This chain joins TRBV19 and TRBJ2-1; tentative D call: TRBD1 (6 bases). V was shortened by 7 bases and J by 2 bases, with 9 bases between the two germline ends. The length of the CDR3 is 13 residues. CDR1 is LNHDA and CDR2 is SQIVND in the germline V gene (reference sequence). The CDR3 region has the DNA TGTGCCAGTAAGAGGGGGACCTACAATGAGCAGTTCTTC. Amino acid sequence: CASKRGTYNEQFF.

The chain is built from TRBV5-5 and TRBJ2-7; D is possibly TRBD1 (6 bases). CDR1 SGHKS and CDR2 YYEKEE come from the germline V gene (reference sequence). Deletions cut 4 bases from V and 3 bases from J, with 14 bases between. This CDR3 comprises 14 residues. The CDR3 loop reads CASSAGTLNYEQYF. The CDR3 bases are TGTGCCAGCAGCGCCGGGACACTAAACTACGAGCAGTACTTC.

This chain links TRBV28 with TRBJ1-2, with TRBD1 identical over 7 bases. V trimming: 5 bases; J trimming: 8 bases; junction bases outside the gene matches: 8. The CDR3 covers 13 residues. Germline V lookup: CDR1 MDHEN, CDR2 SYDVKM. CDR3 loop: CASSLDRERGYTF. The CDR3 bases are TGTGCCAGCAGTCTTGACAGGGAGAGAGGCTACACCTTC.

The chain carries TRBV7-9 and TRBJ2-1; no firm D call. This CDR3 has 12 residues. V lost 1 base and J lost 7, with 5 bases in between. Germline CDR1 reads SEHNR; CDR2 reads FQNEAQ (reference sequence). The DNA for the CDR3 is TGTGCCAGCAGCTTAGGCAGAAATGAGCAGTTCTTC. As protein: CASSLGRNEQFF.

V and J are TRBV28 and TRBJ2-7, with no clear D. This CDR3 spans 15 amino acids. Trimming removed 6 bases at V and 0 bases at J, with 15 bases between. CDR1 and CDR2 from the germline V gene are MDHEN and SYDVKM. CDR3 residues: CASSNRVLSSYEQYF. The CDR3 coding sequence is TGTGCCAGCAGCAACCGGGTCCTCAGCTCCTACGAGCAGTACTTC.

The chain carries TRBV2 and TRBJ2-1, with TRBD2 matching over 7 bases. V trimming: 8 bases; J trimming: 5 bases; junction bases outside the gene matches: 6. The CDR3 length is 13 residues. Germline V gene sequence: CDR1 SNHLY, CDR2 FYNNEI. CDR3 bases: TGTGCCAGCCTTAGCGGGCGAGACAATGAGCAGTTCTTC. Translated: CASLSGRDNEQFF. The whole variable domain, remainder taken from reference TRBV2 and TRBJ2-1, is EPEVTQTPSHQVTQMGQEVILRCVPISNHLYFYWYRQILGQKVEFLVSFYNNEISEKSEIFDDQFSVERPDGSNFTLKIRSTKLEDSAMYFCASLSGRDNEQFFGPGTRLTVL.

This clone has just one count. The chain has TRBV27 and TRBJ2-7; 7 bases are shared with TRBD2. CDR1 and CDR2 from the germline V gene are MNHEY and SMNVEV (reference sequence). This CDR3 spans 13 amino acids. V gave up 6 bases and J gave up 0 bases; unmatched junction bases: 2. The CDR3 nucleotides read TGTGCCAGCAGGCGGGAGCTCTCCTACGAGCAGTACTTC. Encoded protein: CASRRELSYEQYF.

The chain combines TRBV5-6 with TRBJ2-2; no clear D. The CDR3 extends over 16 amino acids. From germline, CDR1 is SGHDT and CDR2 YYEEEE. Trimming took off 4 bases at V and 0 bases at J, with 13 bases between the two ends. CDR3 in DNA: TGTGCCAGCAGCCCGGATGAGGCCGCGAACACCGGGGAGCTGTTTTTT. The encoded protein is CASSPDEAANTGELFF.

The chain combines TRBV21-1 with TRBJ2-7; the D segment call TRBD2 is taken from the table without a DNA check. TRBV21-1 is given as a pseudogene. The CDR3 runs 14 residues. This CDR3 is CALHSGTSGDEQYF. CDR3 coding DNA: TGTGCCCTCCACTCCGGGACTAGCGGGGACGAGCAGTACTTC.

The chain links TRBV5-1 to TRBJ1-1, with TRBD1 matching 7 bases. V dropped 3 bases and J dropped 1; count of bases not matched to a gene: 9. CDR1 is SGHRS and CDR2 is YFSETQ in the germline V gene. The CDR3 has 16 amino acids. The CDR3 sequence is CASSWIRTGSNTEAFF. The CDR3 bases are TGCGCCAGCAGCTGGATACGGACAGGATCGAACACTGAAGCTTTCTTT. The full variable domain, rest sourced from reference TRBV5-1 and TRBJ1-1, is KAGVTQTPRYLIKTRGQQVTLSCSPISGHRSVSWYQQTPGQGLQFLFEYFSETQRNKGNFPGRFSGRQFSNSRSEMNVSTLELGDSALYLCASSWIRTGSNTEAFFGQGTRLTVV.

The CDR3 DNA follows: TGTGCCAGCAGCCCGGGACAGGGGATAGCGGGCACCGGGGAGCTGTTTTTT. Amino acid sequence: CASSPGQGIAGTGELFF. The chain uses TRBV7-8 and TRBJ2-2; 10 positions agree with TRBD1. The germline V gene has CDR1 SGHVS and CDR2 FQNEAQ. The V segment lost 5 bases and the J segment 4 bases; nucleotides outside the gene matches: 10. The CDR3 loop spans 17 amino acids.

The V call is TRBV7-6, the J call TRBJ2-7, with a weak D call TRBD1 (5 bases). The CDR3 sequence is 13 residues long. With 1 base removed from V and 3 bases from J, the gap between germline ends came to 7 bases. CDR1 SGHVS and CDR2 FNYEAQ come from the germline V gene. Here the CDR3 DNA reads TGTGCCAGCAGCTTAGTTAGGGGCTACGAGCAGTACTTC. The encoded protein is CASSLVRGYEQYF.

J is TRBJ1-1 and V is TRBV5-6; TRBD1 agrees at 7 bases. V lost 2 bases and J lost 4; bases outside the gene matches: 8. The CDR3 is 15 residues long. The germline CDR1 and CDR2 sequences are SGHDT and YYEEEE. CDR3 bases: TGTGCCAGCAGCTTACTTGACAGGGATGGCACTGAAGCTTTCTTT. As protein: CASSLLDRDGTEAFF.

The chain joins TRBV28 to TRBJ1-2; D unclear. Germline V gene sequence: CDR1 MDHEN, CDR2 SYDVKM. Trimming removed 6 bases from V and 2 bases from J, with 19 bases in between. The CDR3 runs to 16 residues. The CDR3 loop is CASSPAGLRVNYGYTF. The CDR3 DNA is TGTGCCAGCAGCCCCGCCGGACTACGGGTCAACTATGGCTACACCTTC.

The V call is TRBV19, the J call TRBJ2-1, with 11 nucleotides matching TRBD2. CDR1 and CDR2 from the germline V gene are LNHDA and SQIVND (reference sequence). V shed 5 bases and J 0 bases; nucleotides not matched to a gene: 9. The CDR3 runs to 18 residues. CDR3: CASSRRSGGGSSYNEQFF. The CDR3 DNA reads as TGTGCCAGTAGTCGGCGTAGCGGGGGGGGGAGCTCCTACAATGAGCAGTTCTTC.

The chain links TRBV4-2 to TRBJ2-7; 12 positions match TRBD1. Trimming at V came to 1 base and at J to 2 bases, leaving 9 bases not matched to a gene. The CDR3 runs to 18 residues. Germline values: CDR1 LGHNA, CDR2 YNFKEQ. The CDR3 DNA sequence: TGTGCCAGCAGCCAAGGTGGGACAGGGGGCAATAAAGCCTACGAGCAGTACTTC. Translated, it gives CASSQGGTGGNKAYEQYF.

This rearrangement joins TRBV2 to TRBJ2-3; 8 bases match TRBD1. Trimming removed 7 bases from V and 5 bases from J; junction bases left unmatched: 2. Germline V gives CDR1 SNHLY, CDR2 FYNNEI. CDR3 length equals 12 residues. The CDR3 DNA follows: TGTGCCAGCAACGACAGGGGAGATACGCAGTATTTT. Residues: CASNDRGDTQYF.

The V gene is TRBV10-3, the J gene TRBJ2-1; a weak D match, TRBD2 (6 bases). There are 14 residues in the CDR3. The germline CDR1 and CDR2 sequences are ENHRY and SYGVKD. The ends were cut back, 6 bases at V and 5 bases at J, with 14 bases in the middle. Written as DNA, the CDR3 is TGTGCCATCAGCCAAGGACTACTTAACAATGAGCAGTTCTTC. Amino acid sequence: CAISQGLLNNEQFF.

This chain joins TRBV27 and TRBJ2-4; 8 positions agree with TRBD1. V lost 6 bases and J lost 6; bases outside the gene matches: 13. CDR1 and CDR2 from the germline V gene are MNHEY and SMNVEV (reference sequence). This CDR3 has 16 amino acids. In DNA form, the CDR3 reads TGTGCCAGCAGCACCCTCCGGACAGGGTTTGGAAACATTCAGTACTTC. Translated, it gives CASSTLRTGFGNIQYF.

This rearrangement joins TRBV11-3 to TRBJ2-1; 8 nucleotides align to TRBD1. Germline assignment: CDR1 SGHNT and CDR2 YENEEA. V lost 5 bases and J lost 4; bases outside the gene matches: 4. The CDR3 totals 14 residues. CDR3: CASSMGQDYNEQFF. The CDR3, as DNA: TGTGCCAGCAGCATGGGACAGGATTACAATGAGCAGTTCTTC. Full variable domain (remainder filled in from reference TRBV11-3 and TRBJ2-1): EAGVVQSPRYKIIEKKQPVAFWCNPISGHNTLYWYLQNLGQGPELLIRYENEEAVDDSQLPKDRFSAERLKGVDSTLKIQPAELGDSAVYLCASSMGQDYNEQFFGPGTRLTVL.

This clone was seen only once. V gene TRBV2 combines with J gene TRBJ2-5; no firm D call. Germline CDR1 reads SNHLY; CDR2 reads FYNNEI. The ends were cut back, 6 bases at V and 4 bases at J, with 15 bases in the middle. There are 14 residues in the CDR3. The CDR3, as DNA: TGTGCCAGCAGAGATCCGGCCGAGCGAGAGACCCAGTACTTC. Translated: CASRDPAERETQYF.

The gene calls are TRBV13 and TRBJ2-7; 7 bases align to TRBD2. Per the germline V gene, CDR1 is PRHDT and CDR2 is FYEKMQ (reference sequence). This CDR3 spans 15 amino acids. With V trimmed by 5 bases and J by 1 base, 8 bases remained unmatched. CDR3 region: CASSLPQAGSYEQYF. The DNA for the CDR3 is TGTGCCAGCAGCCTGCCTCAAGCGGGGTCCTACGAGCAGTACTTC.

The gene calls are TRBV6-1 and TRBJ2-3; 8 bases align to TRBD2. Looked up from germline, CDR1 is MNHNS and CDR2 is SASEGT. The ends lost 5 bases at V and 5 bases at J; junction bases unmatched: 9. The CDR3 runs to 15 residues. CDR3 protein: CASSRRAGVEDTQYF. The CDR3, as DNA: TGTGCCAGCAGTCGGAGAGCGGGAGTCGAAGATACGCAGTATTTT.

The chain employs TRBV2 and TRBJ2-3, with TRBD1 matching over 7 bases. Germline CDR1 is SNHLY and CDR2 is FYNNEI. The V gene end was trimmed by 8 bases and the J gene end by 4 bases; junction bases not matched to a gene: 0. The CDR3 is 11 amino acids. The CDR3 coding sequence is TGTGCCAGCGGACAGGCAGATACGCAGTATTTT. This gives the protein CASGQADTQYF.

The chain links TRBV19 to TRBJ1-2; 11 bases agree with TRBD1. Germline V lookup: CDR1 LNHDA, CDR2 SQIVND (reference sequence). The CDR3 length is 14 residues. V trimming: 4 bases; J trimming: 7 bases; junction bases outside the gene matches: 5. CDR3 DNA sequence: TGTGCCAGTAGTAGCTCCGGGACAGGGGGTGGCTACACCTTC. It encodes CASSSSGTGGGYTF.

The CDR3 region has the DNA TGTGCCACCAGACAGGCCAACGAGCAGTACTTC. Its translation is CATRQANEQYF. The chain has TRBV2 and TRBJ2-7, with D possibly TRBD1 on 6 matching bases. The CDR3 contains 11 residues. V was clipped by 10 bases and J by 5 bases, with 12 bases between them. CDR1 and CDR2 from the germline V gene are SNHLY and FYNNEI.